A selection of T cell receptor beta chains follows, all from one sample in a study of spatial heterogeneity in lung cancer. Using its own MiXCR run on the 5' RACE reads, TCRdb lists one record per CDR3 protein. The data show 9,500 to 12,000 distinct CDR3 sequences, with 9.5% to 13% seen just once and 12% held by the top ten. The source material was lung tumor tissue, sampled at surgery. Every receptor here comes from a female donor with early-stage non-small cell lung cancer. Each CDR3 is given with its conserved first and last residue.

v_gene: TRBV6-2/TRBV6-3; CDR3aa: CASSDRGLDTEAFF
v_gene: TRBV12-3/TRBV12-4; CDR3aa: CASSPGQGPAFF
v_gene: TRBV7-2; CDR3aa: CASSRTSGAGELFF
v_gene: TRBV12-5; CDR3aa: CASGKGEGLAGVEQFF
v_gene: TRBV7-2; CDR3aa: CASSSSGRGYNEQFF
v_gene: TRBV10-3; CDR3aa: CATVQDQGADTQYF
v_gene: TRBV2; CDR3aa: CASSKGPVDYGYTF
v_gene: TRBV5-1; CDR3aa: CASSLDGNSPLHF
v_gene: TRBV6-5; CDR3aa: CASSYQTGDDEKLFF
v_gene: TRBV9; CDR3aa: CASSVEGHTGELFF
v_gene: TRBV6-5; CDR3aa: CASSSLAGYEQYF
v_gene: TRBV11-2; CDR3aa: CASSRQQNTEAFF
v_gene: TRBV7-2; CDR3aa: CASSFGTVNQPQHF
v_gene: TRBV4-3; CDR3aa: CASSQAFGPNEQFF
v_gene: TRBV29-1; CDR3aa: CSVGDLNYEQYF
v_gene: TRBV24-1; CDR3aa: CATSDTPGSVNEQFF